A single sample is the source of the 22 T cell receptor beta chains below, sequenced in a study of blood T cell repertoires in COVID-19. Generated by immunoSEQ multiplex PCR, the TCRdb table keeps only in-frame clones and is missing some. The repertoire holds approximately 140,000 clones, with just under 85% as singletons. Sequencing was done on a sample of PBMCs or T cells enriched from blood (not recorded which). The receptors originated from a woman in her fifties or sixties with acute COVID-19.

V is TRBV11-2 and J is TRBJ2-1; D may be TRBD1 (5 bases). Germline V CDR1 and CDR2: SGHAT, FQNNGV. The CDR3 covers 13 residues. Trimming took off 2 bases at V and 10 bases at J, with 12 bases between the two ends. The CDR3 DNA reads as TGTGCCAGCAGCTTACCTGGACAAAGGGAGCAGTTCTTC. It yields the protein CASSLPGQREQFF.

The chain links TRBV15 to TRBJ1-6; unclear D gene. Germline V gene sequence: CDR1 LNHNV, CDR2 YYDKDF (reference sequence). Trimming took 0 bases from V and 10 from J, leaving 7 bases between them. The length of the CDR3 is 13 residues. The CDR3 DNA follows: TGTGCCACCAGCAGAGAGGGAGGGTCACCCCTCCACTTT. This sequence encodes CATSREGGSPLHF.

This clone turned up a few times. The chain joins TRBV29-1 to TRBJ1-2, with 9 bases lining up with TRBD1. This CDR3 has 12 residues. Germline CDR1 is SQVTM and CDR2 is ANQGSEA. V shed 6 bases and J 6 bases; nucleotides not matched to a gene: 5. CDR3 loop: CSVDRTGDGYTF. DNA of the CDR3: TGCAGCGTAGATAGGACAGGGGATGGCTACACCTTC.

The chain employs TRBV4-3 and TRBJ1-2, with D possibly matching TRBD1 (5 bases). The ends were cut back, 6 bases at V and 7 bases at J, with 21 bases in the middle. The CDR3 totals 15 residues. Germline CDR1 LGHNA, CDR2 YSLEER. CDR3 sequence: CASSTKTGVYGGYTF. CDR3 in DNA: TGCGCCAGCAGTACTAAGACGGGGGTTTATGGTGGCTACACCTTC.

In regard to this clone: The identical CDR3 is also encoded by other nucleotide sequences in the sample. CDR3 nucleotide sequence: TGTGCCAGCAGCGTAGAGCGGGCCGGCACAGATACGCAGTATTTT. Protein: CASSVERAGTDTQYF. This chain connects TRBV9 to TRBJ2-3, with D possibly matching TRBD2 (6 bases). With 0 bases removed from V and 1 base from J, the gap between germline ends came to 9 bases. Germline loops: CDR1 SGDLS, CDR2 YYNGEE. The CDR3 extends over 15 amino acids.

The rearrangement uses TRBV5-6 and TRBJ1-5; a possible D gene is TRBD1 (5 bases). V was pared by 1 base and J by 2 bases, with 10 bases between. This CDR3 is 15 amino acids long. CDR1 and CDR2 from the germline V gene are SGHDT and YYEEEE. This CDR3 reads CASSLWGRGNQPQHF. The DNA of the CDR3 is TGTGCCAGCAGCTTGTGGGGCAGGGGCAATCAGCCCCAGCATTTT.

The rearrangement links TRBV9 to TRBJ1-1; a weak D match, TRBD1 (6 bases). Deletions cut 0 bases from V and 1 base from J, with 13 bases between. CDR3 size: 16 residues. The germline gives CDR1 SGDLS, CDR2 YYNGEE. The CDR3 reads CASSVEGWTENTEAFF. As DNA, the CDR3 is TGTGCCAGCAGCGTAGAAGGGTGGACAGAGAACACTGAAGCTTTCTTT.

The chain combines TRBV2 with TRBJ2-1, with 9 positions matching TRBD1. CDR1 is SNHLY and CDR2 is FYNNEI in the germline V gene. CDR3 length equals 13 residues. Unmatched junction bases numbered 4, after V lost 7 bases and J lost 6 bases. The CDR3 DNA reads TGTGCCAGCACAGCGGACAGGGGCAATGAGCAGTTCTTC. Amino acids: CASTADRGNEQFF.

The V call is TRBV3-1 (or the pseudogene TRBV3-2), the J call TRBJ2-5; D call uncertain. Between the trimmed V and J ends, which lost 0 bases and 0 bases, there was a span of 11 bases. This CDR3 region has 16 residues. The germline gives CDR1 LGHDT, CDR2 YNNKEL (reference sequence). CDR3 in DNA: TGTGCCAGCAGCCAAGATCATCAGGCTTACCAAGAGACCCAGTACTTC. Protein: CASSQDHQAYQETQYF.

V usage is TRBV19 and J usage is TRBJ1-3; D gene ambiguous. The CDR3 runs to 15 residues. Trimming removed 1 base at V and 0 bases at J, with 7 bases between. Germline CDR1 is LNHDA and CDR2 is SQIVND (reference sequence). The CDR3 bases are TGTGCCAGTAGTATAGCAACAGCCTCTGGAAACACCATATATTTT. It codes for CASSIATASGNTIYF.

This chain links TRBV10-3 with TRBJ2-7; TRBD1 matches 8 bases. Trimming removed 2 bases from V and 4 bases from J; junction bases left unmatched: 13. Germline V gene sequence: CDR1 ENHRY, CDR2 SYGVKD. CDR3 length equals 17 residues. The CDR3 reads CAISERVRDRRTYEQYF. In nucleotides, the CDR3 is TGTGCCATCAGTGAGAGGGTTCGGGACAGGCGGACTTACGAGCAGTACTTC.

This clone was seen just once. The CDR3 sequence: CSAAGLAGSSYNEQFF. CDR3 coding DNA: TGCAGCGCCGCCGGCCTAGCGGGTAGCTCCTACAATGAGCAGTTCTTC. The rearrangement links TRBV29-1 to TRBJ2-1; TRBD2 matches 8 bases. The CDR3 extends over 16 amino acids. Trimming took 7 bases from V and 0 from J; bases not matched to a gene: 11. Germline CDR1 reads SQVTM; CDR2 reads ANQGSEA.

The chain employs TRBV19 and TRBJ1-5; a weak D match, TRBD1 (6 bases). This CDR3 has 15 amino acids. Deletions cut 7 bases from V and 4 bases from J, with 17 bases between. Germline V gene sequence: CDR1 LNHDA, CDR2 SQIVND (reference sequence). In nucleotides, the CDR3 is TGTGCCAGTACCCACCGACAGGTTGTTAATCAGCCCCAGCATTTT. Amino acids: CASTHRQVVNQPQHF.

The chain is built from TRBV4-3 and TRBJ1-1; 7 bases are a match to TRBD1. CDR3 length: 17 amino acids. V lost 4 bases, J lost 4 bases, and 15 bases stayed unmatched. Germline CDR1 reads LGHNA; CDR2 reads YSLEER. Here the CDR3 reads CASSRVQIRQGGTEAFF. Here the CDR3 DNA reads TGCGCCAGCAGCCGGGTTCAGATACGACAGGGTGGCACTGAAGCTTTCTTT.

This chain uses TRBV15 with TRBJ1-1; 10 positions match TRBD1. The CDR3 contains 22 residues. Germline trimming cut 2 bases from V and 0 bases from J; bases unmatched to any gene: 21. Germline CDR1 LNHNV, CDR2 YYDKDF (reference sequence). CDR3 sequence (DNA): TGTGCCACCAGCAGAAGGCCCCTCCGGGACAGGGGCCTACTTCTCATGAACACTGAAGCTTTCTTT. Translated: CATSRRPLRDRGLLLMNTEAFF.

The chain carries TRBV9 and TRBJ1-3; no clear D gene. V shed 3 bases and J shed 0 bases, with 4 bases lying between them. The CDR3 has 13 residues. CDR1 and CDR2 (germline): SGDLS, YYNGEE. The CDR3 sequence: CASSGNSGNTIYF. The CDR3 DNA reads as TGTGCCAGCAGCGGTAACTCTGGAAACACCATATATTTT.

V and J are TRBV4-3 and TRBJ2-2; possibly TRBD2 for D (6 bases). This CDR3 comprises 16 residues. V lost 0 bases, J lost 7 bases, and 15 bases lay in between. Germline lookup yields CDR1 LGHNA and CDR2 YSLEER. The CDR3 DNA is TGCGCCAGCAGCCAAGATTTAATACTAGCCGGCGGGGAGCTGTTTTTT. Residues: CASSQDLILAGGELFF.

Only a few counts were recorded for this clone. The chain joins TRBV18 to TRBJ2-1; 14 bases are a match to TRBD2. This CDR3 comprises 16 residues. CDR1 and CDR2 from the germline V gene are KGHSH and LQKENI. V gave up 1 base and J gave up 8 bases; unmatched junction bases: 4. The CDR3 loop is CASSPQGLAGAHEQFF. The CDR3 DNA follows: TGTGCCAGCTCACCACAGGGACTAGCGGGAGCGCATGAGCAGTTCTTC. The complete variable domain, with remaining parts taken from reference TRBV18 and TRBJ2-1, reads NAGVMQNPRHLVRRRGQEARLRCSPMKGHSHVYWYRQLPEEGLKFMVYLQKENIIDESGMPKERFSAEFPKEGPSILRIQQVVRGDSAAYFCASSPQGLAGAHEQFFGPGTRLTVL.

This clone was detected only a few times. Written as DNA, the CDR3 is TGCGCCAGCAGCTTGGTGGGACAGGGGCCGGCTACTGAAGCTTTCTTT. Translated, it gives CASSLVGQGPATEAFF. The chain links TRBV5-1 to TRBJ1-1, with 10 nucleotides matching TRBD1. CDR3 length: 16 amino acids. The V segment lost 0 bases and the J segment 5 bases; nucleotides outside the gene matches: 7. Germline loops: CDR1 SGHRS, CDR2 YFSETQ.

The chain couples TRBV5-6 to TRBJ2-6, with 9 bases matching TRBD1. The CDR3 contains 17 residues. J gave up 2 bases and V 4 bases, and 7 bases lay outside the gene matches. CDR1 is SGHDT and CDR2 is YYEEEE in the germline V gene. CDR3 in amino acids: CASSMDRGLTGANVLTF. The CDR3 DNA reads as TGTGCCAGCAGCATGGACAGGGGTTTGACTGGGGCCAACGTCCTGACTTTC. The whole variable domain, remainder taken from reference TRBV5-6 and TRBJ2-6, is DAGVTQSPTHLIKTRGQQVTLRCSPKSGHDTVSWYQQALGQGPQFIFQYYEEEERQRGNFPDRFSGHQFPNYSSELNVNALLLGDSALYLCASSMDRGLTGANVLTFGAGSRLTVL.

The V and J genes are TRBV11-2 and TRBJ2-7; 7 bases fit TRBD2. Trimming at V came to 4 bases and at J to 4 bases, leaving 10 bases not matched to a gene. Germline V lookup: CDR1 SGHAT, CDR2 FQNNGV. This CDR3 spans 15 amino acids. CDR3 DNA: TGTGCCAGCAGCTCCCGGGCTAGCGGACCTTACGAGCAGTACTTC. Amino acid sequence: CASSSRASGPYEQYF.

The chain joins TRBV30 to TRBJ1-5, with D perhaps matching TRBD1 (6 bases). CDR3 length equals 13 residues. Germline CDR1 GTSNPN, CDR2 SVGIG (reference sequence). With 3 bases removed from V and 7 bases from J, the gap between germline ends came to 13 bases. The CDR3, as DNA: TGTGCCTGGAGGGGGCAGGGGCTACAGCCCCAGCATTTT. Its protein is CAWRGQGLQPQHF.